This record looks at one TCR beta chain sequence and its context. Additional DNA sequences in this sample encode the identical CDR3. This record belongs to a study of blood T cell repertoires in COVID-19. Looking at the study overall: COVID-19 samples collected from the United States, Italy and Spain covered acute and convalescent phases. T cells, B-cell-depleted T cells, or PBMCs supplied cDNA or gDNA.

Per the original data handling: Reference gene primer amplification yielded estimated nucleated cell counts. The assay was immunoSEQ multiplex PCR, and TCRdb's table has in-frame clones only and misses some. The V and J calls and the clone size are those of that table, but D and trimming were determined from the DNA. The profile covers about 320,000 clones, with approximately 89% appearing a single time and 1.5% to 2% taken by the ten largest. Seattle cases were enrolled at active infection and followed longitudinally. The material sequenced was peripheral blood. This clonotype was obtained from a woman aged 25 to 39 with COVID-19, enrolled during active disease.

The CDR3 bases are TGTGCCAGCAGTCTCGACACTGAAGCTTTCTTT. Translation: CASSLDTEAFF. J is TRBJ1-1 and V is TRBV6-2 or TRBV6-3; D is undetermined. The V end was cut by 5 bases, the J end by 3 bases, with 4 bases between. Germline lookup yields CDR1 MNHEY and CDR2 SVGEGT. This CDR3 is built from 11 residues.